This T cell receptor (beta chain) appears in the sequencing data of a study of metastatic and nonmetastatic thyroid tumors. Overall study results and limits: Across blood and tumor, TCR beta diversity in malignant thyroid tumors was reportedly significantly higher than in benign nodules.

With regard to this clone: Its target is not known.

As processed by the authors: A classifier of distant metastasis in papillary thyroid cancer was built from CDR3 differences (across clinicopathological groups). TCRdb reprocessed the PCR reads via MiXCR. The V and J calls come from TCRdb's annotation, not from the publication. Among about 38,000 clones listed, over 40% were seen once. Germline V gives CDR1 SGHRS, CDR2 YFSETQ. CDR3 length: 14 amino acids. V dropped 0 bases and J dropped 4; count of bases not matched to a gene: 3. No patient had received any treatment before thyroid surgery. This TCR derives from a male donor with papillary thyroid cancer or a benign thyroid nodule (not recorded which). Some clones in this sample may be carry-over from other donors' samples. The sample taken for sequencing was tumor tissue. The rearrangement joins TRBV5-1 to TRBJ1-1; 7 nucleotides align to TRBD1. CDR3 DNA: TGCGCCAGCAGCTTGGCCGGGACAGCCACTGAAGCTTTCTTT. Translation: CASSLAGTATEAFF.